The present T cell receptor (beta chain) was sequenced within a study of control samples from healthy donors and cancer patients. TCRdb keeps only in-frame clones here, not all; method: immunoSEQ multiplex PCR. The sample lists about 160,000 clones, roughly 94% occurring once. V lost 4 bases and J lost 3, with 10 bases in between. Looked up from germline, CDR1 is MGHRA and CDR2 is YSYEKL. The CDR3 loop spans 14 amino acids. This clone has only a few counts. Sequencing used PBMCs. The clonotype was recovered from a man aged 55 to 70 with colorectal cancer. The J gene is TRBJ1-3, the V gene TRBV4-1; TRBD1 is a possible D gene (6 bases). This CDR3 reads CASSLQGFGNTIYF. In DNA, the CDR3 is TGCGCCAGCAGCCTTCAGGGGTTTGGAAACACCATATATTTT.